A single sample gave rise to the 14 T cell receptor beta chains below, sequenced in a study of T cells in Graves' hyperthyroidism and ophthalmopathy. Authors of the study amplified TCR beta CDR3 regions from RNA transcripts. The study used the HTBI primer set for a first-round RT-PCR of the TCR CDR3. From the multiplex PCR reads, TCRdb called clonotypes with MiXCR, one entry per CDR3 protein. Seen here are roughly 580,000 distinct CDR3 sequences, around 14% observed once, and the top ten hold more than 5%. Sequencing was performed on blood. The receptors shown here come from a woman in her 30s with Graves' hyperthyroidism that later progressed to Graves' ophthalmopathy.

This clonotype was counted between two and nine times. The DNA of the CDR3 is TGTGCCAGCAGCTCCTCGACGGGGGGAACGGAGACCCAGTACTTC. It codes for CASSSSTGGTETQYF. The chain recombines TRBV11-3 with TRBJ2-5; 7 positions agree with TRBD2. V lost 4 bases, J lost 5 bases, and 10 bases stayed unmatched. The CDR3 runs 15 residues. Germline-derived CDR1 and CDR2 are SGHNT and YENEEA.

V and J are TRBV5-1 and TRBJ1-5, with TRBD1 matching 10 bases. This CDR3 has 14 residues. The germline V gene has CDR1 SGHRS and CDR2 YFSETQ. The V segment lost 4 bases and the J segment 5 bases; nucleotides outside the gene matches: 3. CDR3 DNA sequence: TGCGCCAGCAGCACGGGACAGGGGCATCAGCCCCAGCATTTT. It specifies CASSTGQGHQPQHF.

The rearrangement uses TRBV7-6 and TRBJ1-5; 9 nucleotides line up with TRBD1. The CDR3 loop spans 15 amino acids. V was pared by 2 bases and J by 7 bases, with 6 bases of the junction left unmatched. Germline V lookup: CDR1 SGHVS, CDR2 FNYEAQ. The CDR3, as DNA: TGTGCCAGCAGCTTAAAACAGGGGGCTATCCAGCCCCAGCATTTT. Translating gives CASSLKQGAIQPQHF.

This clonotype was recorded at least ten times. The V and J genes are TRBV10-3 and TRBJ2-3; 7 bases agree with TRBD2. The V and J ends lost 4 bases and 0 bases, in that order; junction bases with no gene match: 4. Germline loops: CDR1 ENHRY, CDR2 SYGVKD. CDR3 length equals 15 residues. The CDR3 coding sequence is TGTGCCATCAGTGGGGGGACTACTAGCACAGATACGCAGTATTTT. Translated, it gives CAISGGTTSTDTQYF.

This clonotype was counted many times. This rearrangement joins TRBV24-1 to TRBJ2-1; 9 bases map to TRBD2. Looked up from germline, CDR1 is KGHDR and CDR2 is SFDVKD. The ends lost 7 bases at V and 9 bases at J; junction bases unmatched: 9. The CDR3 extends over 14 amino acids. The CDR3 region is CATRFSGSRAEQFF. The CDR3 nucleotides are TGTGCCACCAGATTTAGCGGGAGCAGGGCTGAGCAGTTCTTC.

The gene calls are TRBV9 and TRBJ2-3; 10 bases are a match to TRBD2. Germline CDR1 reads SGDLS; CDR2 reads YYNGEE. The CDR3 has 16 amino acids. J lost 7 bases, V lost 0 bases, and 8 bases had no gene match. Here the CDR3 reads CASSVDPSGRLNTQYF. The CDR3, as DNA: TGTGCCAGCAGCGTAGATCCTAGCGGGAGATTGAATACGCAGTATTTT. Using reference TRBV9 and TRBJ2-3 for the parts outside the CDR3, the full variable domain is DSGVTQTPKHLITATGQRVTLRCSPRSGDLSVYWYQQSLDQGLQFLIQYYNGEERAKGNILERFSAQQFPDLHSELNLSSLELGDSALYFCASSVDPSGRLNTQYFGPGTRLTVL.

In DNA, the CDR3 is TGTGCCAGTTACAGGGTTTCGGATGGCTACACCTTC. Residues: CASYRVSDGYTF. J is TRBJ1-2 and V is TRBV19, with D possibly being TRBD1 (6 bases). The CDR3 runs to 12 residues. Germline values: CDR1 LNHDA, CDR2 SQIVND (reference sequence). V lost 8 bases and J lost 6, with 13 bases in between. The full variable domain, with the rest looked up from reference TRBV19 and TRBJ1-2, is DGGITQSPKYLFRKEGQNVTLSCEQNLNHDAMYWYRQDPGQGLRLIYYSQIVNDFQKGDIAEGYSVSREKKESFPLTVTSAQKNPTAFYLCASYRVSDGYTFGSGTRLTVV.

A few counts support this clonotype. The CDR3 DNA is TGTGCCAGCAGCTTATCACCGGTACCCGAGCCAAACAAAGCTTTCTTT. This gives the protein CASSLSPVPEPNKAFF. The chain couples TRBV7-9 to TRBJ1-1; D gene unclear. This CDR3 contains 16 residues. Trimming took off 2 bases at V and 9 bases at J, with 22 bases between the two ends. Germline assignment: CDR1 SEHNR and CDR2 FQNEAQ (reference sequence). Looking up the rest from reference TRBV7-9 and TRBJ1-1 gives the full variable domain: DTGVSQNPRHKITKRGQNVTFRCDPISEHNRLYWYRQTLGQGPEFLTYFQNEAQLEKSRLLSDRFSAERPKGSFSTLEIQRTEQGDSAMYLCASSLSPVPEPNKAFFGQGTRLTVV.

In its sample, this clonotype was seen many times. V gene TRBV12-5 combines with J gene TRBJ2-1, with D possibly matching TRBD2 (6 bases). Trimming took 1 base from V and 6 from J, leaving 19 bases between them. CDR1 and CDR2 (germline): LGHNT, FRNRAP. This CDR3 contains 17 residues. The CDR3 sequence is CASGLDVTSRELNEQFF. Here the CDR3 DNA reads TGTGCTAGTGGTTTGGATGTGACTAGTCGGGAACTCAATGAGCAGTTCTTC.

The table lists this clonotype with a count of one. The chain employs TRBV5-4 and TRBJ2-1; D ambiguous. Germline V gives CDR1 SGHNT, CDR2 YYREEE (reference sequence). The ends were cut back, 0 bases at V and 2 bases at J, with 9 bases in the middle. There are 15 residues in the CDR3. The CDR3 spells CASSLGSAAYNEQFF. CDR3 coding DNA: TGTGCCAGCAGCTTGGGAAGCGCCGCCTACAATGAGCAGTTCTTC.

The CDR3, as DNA: TGTGCCAGCAGCGGACTAGCGGGACCAAGACCAGCCAAAAACATTCAGTACTTC. This codes for CASSGLAGPRPAKNIQYF. V gene TRBV3-1 combines with J gene TRBJ2-4, with 12 bases fitting TRBD2. The junction had 8 bases not matched to a gene; V was cut back by 5 bases and J by 0 bases. Per the germline V gene, CDR1 is LGHDT and CDR2 is YNNKEL (reference sequence). CDR3 size: 18 residues.

This clonotype was recorded at least ten times. This chain uses TRBV7-3 with TRBJ1-1; 9 bases agree with TRBD1. J gave up 3 bases and V 5 bases, and 4 bases lay outside the gene matches. The CDR3 consists of 14 residues. From germline, CDR1 is SGHTA and CDR2 FQGTGA. Here the CDR3 reads CASSPRQGDTEAFF. Written as DNA, the CDR3 is TGTGCCAGCAGCCCACGACAGGGGGACACTGAAGCTTTCTTT.

V gene TRBV28 combines with J gene TRBJ1-2; D remains unclear. The V end lost 5 bases, the J end lost 3 bases, and 7 bases lay between the germline ends. The CDR3 contains 12 residues. Germline assignment: CDR1 MDHEN and CDR2 SYDVKM. CDR3: CASSLQDYGYTF. CDR3 nucleotides: TGTGCCAGCAGTCTCCAGGACTATGGCTACACCTTC.

This clonotype has a count of ten or more. The DNA for the CDR3 is TGCGCCAGCAGCGTTGGGACAGTAATCTACGAGCAGTACTTC. Translation gives CASSVGTVIYEQYF. This chain links TRBV5-1 with TRBJ2-7; 7 nucleotides align to TRBD1. The CDR3 has 14 residues. The germline V gene has CDR1 SGHRS and CDR2 YFSETQ. Trimming at V came to 4 bases and at J to 3 bases, leaving 7 bases not matched to a gene.